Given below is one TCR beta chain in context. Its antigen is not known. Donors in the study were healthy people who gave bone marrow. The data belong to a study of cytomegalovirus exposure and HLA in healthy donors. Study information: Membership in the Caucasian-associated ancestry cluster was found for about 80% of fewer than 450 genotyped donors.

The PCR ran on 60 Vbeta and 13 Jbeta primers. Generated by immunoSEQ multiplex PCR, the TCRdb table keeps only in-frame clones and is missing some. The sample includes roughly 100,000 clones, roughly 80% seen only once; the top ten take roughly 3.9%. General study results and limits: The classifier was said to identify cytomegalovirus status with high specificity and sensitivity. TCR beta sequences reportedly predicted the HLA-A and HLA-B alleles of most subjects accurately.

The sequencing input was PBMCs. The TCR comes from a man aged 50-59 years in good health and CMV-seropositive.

CDR3 DNA sequence: TGTGCCATTACCCGGGGACAGCAAGAGACCCAGTACTTC. Its translation: CAITRGQQETQYF. The gene calls are TRBV10-3 and TRBJ2-5, with 7 bases aligning to TRBD1. This CDR3 has 13 residues. Germline CDR1 is ENHRY and CDR2 is SYGVKD. Trimming at V came to 9 bases and at J to 2 bases, leaving 6 bases not matched to a gene.